The clone carrying this TCR beta chain was seen at least ten times. Its antigen is unidentified. Deep-level settings were used for running the assay. Data came from immunoSEQ multiplex PCR; TCRdb stores just in-frame clones and leaves some out. Of fewer than 600,000 clones in the sample, about four fifths are singletons; the top ten hold 13%. CDR1 and CDR2 (germline): MNHEY, SVGAGI. Trimming took 6 bases from V and 2 from J, leaving 11 bases between them. The CDR3 contains 15 residues. The sample comes from a study of shared clonotypes between healthy human individuals. Regarding the study as a whole: Sampling covered nothing but blood. Tissue TCR repertoires likely differ from those found in blood.

The specimen was PBMCs. The clonotype comes from a woman aged 40 to 49 in good health. Some clones in this sample may be carry-over from other donors' samples. The chain is built from TRBV6-5 and TRBJ2-6; D gene ambiguous. CDR3 DNA: TGTGCCAGCAGGTCTAGAATCGCTGGGGCCAACGTCCTGACTTTC. Protein sequence: CASRSRIAGANVLTF.